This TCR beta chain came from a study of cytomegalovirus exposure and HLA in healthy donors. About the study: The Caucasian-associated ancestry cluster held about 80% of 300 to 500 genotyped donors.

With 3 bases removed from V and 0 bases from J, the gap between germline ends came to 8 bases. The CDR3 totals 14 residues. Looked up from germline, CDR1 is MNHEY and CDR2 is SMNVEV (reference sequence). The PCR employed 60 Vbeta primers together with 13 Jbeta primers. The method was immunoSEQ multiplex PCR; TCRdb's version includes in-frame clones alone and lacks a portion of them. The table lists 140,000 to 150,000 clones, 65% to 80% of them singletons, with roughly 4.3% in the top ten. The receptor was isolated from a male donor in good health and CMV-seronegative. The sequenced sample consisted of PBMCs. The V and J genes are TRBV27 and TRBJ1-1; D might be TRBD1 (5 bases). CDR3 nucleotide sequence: TGTGCCAGCAGTTTGGACACCTTGAACACTGAAGCTTTCTTT. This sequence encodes CASSLDTLNTEAFF.